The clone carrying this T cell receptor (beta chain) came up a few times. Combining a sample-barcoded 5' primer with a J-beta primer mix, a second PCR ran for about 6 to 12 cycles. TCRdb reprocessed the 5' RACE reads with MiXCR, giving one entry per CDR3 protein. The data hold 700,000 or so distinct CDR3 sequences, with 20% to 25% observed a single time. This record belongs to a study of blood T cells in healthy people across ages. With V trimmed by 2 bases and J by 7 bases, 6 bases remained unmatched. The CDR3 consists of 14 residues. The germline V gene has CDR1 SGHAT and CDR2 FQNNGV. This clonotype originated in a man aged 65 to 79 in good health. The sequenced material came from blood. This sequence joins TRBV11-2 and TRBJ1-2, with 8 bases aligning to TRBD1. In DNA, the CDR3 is TGTGCCAGCAGCTTATGGGACAGGTTTGGTGGCTACACCTTC. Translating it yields CASSLWDRFGGYTF.